The T cell receptor (beta chain) under discussion was sequenced for a study of T cells in Graves' hyperthyroidism and ophthalmopathy. General study points: In the analysis, a 13 V-J model separated ophthalmopathy from stable hyperthyroidism.

In this sample, this clonotype turned up many times. Its antigen is as yet unknown. Authors of the study amplified TCR beta CDR3 regions from RNA transcripts. Primed by the HTBI set, a first-round RT-PCR was run on the TCR CDR3. TCRdb itself ran the multiplex PCR reads through MiXCR, one entry per CDR3 protein. The table lists more than 300,000 distinct CDR3 sequences, around 13% of them singletons. CDR1 GTSNPN and CDR2 SVGIG come from the germline V gene (reference sequence). CDR3 size: 18 residues. Trimming took off 0 bases at V and 0 bases at J, with 20 bases between the two ends. The clonotype was recovered from a woman aged 55-70 years with Graves' hyperthyroidism. This rearrangement joins TRBV30 to TRBJ1-1, with D tentatively TRBD1 (6 bases). Sequencing was done on a sample of blood. The CDR3 reads CAWSVLVRAGAMNTEAFF. The CDR3 nucleotides are TGTGCCTGGAGTGTATTGGTTAGGGCAGGGGCTATGAACACTGAAGCTTTCTTT.